One and the same sample provided the 27 T cell receptor beta chains below, sequenced in a study of control samples from healthy donors and cancer patients. Repertoires were generated with immunoSEQ multiplex PCR, while TCRdb's copy carries only in-frame clones and drops some. The sample records about 150,000 clones, just over 85% being singletons. The specimen was blood. The receptors originated from a man aged 18 to 30 in good health.

V and J are TRBV5-1 and TRBJ2-1, with 12 bases lining up with TRBD1. The length of the CDR3 is 15 residues. The trim removed 4 bases at V and 6 bases at J, leaving 5 bases unmatched. Germline CDR1 and CDR2: SGHRS and YFSETQ. The CDR3 reads CASSGTGGMLNEQFF. The CDR3 bases are TGCGCCAGCAGCGGGACAGGGGGCATGCTCAATGAGCAGTTCTTC. The variable domain in full, completed from reference TRBV5-1 and TRBJ2-1, reads KAGVTQTPRYLIKTRGQQVTLSCSPISGHRSVSWYQQTPGQGLQFLFEYFSETQRNKGNFPGRFSGRQFSNSRSEMNVSTLELGDSALYLCASSGTGGMLNEQFFGPGTRLTVL.

This chain uses TRBV28 with TRBJ2-4; perhaps TRBD2 as D (6 bases). CDR3 length: 15 residues. Trimming stripped 6 bases from V and 1 base from J, with 13 bases between. Germline-derived CDR1 and CDR2 are MDHEN and SYDVKM. CDR3 DNA: TGTGCCAGCAGCTCGGGGACTTGGGCCAAAAACATTCAGTACTTC. Amino acids: CASSSGTWAKNIQYF. Full variable domain (remainder filled in from reference TRBV28 and TRBJ2-4): DVKVTQSSRYLVKRTGEKVFLECVQDMDHENMFWYRQDPGLGLRLIYFSYDVKMKEKGDIPEGYSVSREKKERFSLILESASTNQTSMYLCASSSGTWAKNIQYFGAGTRLSVL.

This sequence joins TRBV5-1 and TRBJ1-2; D is perhaps TRBD1 (5 bases). Germline CDR1 and CDR2: SGHRS and YFSETQ. This CDR3 has 12 residues. V was clipped by 5 bases and J by 8 bases, with 13 bases between them. The CDR3 spells CASRPEGLGYTF. As DNA, the CDR3 is TGCGCCAGCAGGCCGGAGGGGCTAGGCTACACCTTC.

The sample holds a few counts of this clone. The gene calls are TRBV6-5 and TRBJ1-1; D is uncertain. The CDR3 extends over 14 amino acids. Germline V gene lookup returns CDR1 MNHEY and CDR2 SVGAGI. Deletions cut 2 bases from V and 3 bases from J, with 10 bases between. In nucleotides, the CDR3 is TGTGCCAGCAGTTACACGGCATCGGACACTGAAGCTTTCTTT. The encoded protein is CASSYTASDTEAFF.

The sample holds one count of this clone. For the CDR3, the DNA is TGTGCCAGCAGCACCCAAAGGGCGACTAATGAAAAACTGTTTTTT. This gives the protein CASSTQRATNEKLFF. This sequence joins TRBV7-8 and TRBJ1-4; D gene uncertain. Germline-derived CDR1 and CDR2 are SGHVS and FQNEAQ. Trimming removed 5 bases from V and 2 bases from J, with 12 bases in between. This CDR3 is built from 15 residues.

This clone came up a few times. The chain combines TRBV2 with TRBJ2-7, with D unresolved. Germline assignment: CDR1 SNHLY and CDR2 FYNNEI. This CDR3 spans 13 amino acids. V was trimmed by 4 bases and J by 1 base, leaving 8 bases between them. CDR3 loop: CASSVGLSYEQYF. In DNA form, the CDR3 reads TGTGCCAGCAGTGTAGGGTTATCCTACGAGCAGTACTTC. The whole variable domain, remainder taken from reference TRBV2 and TRBJ2-7, is EPEVTQTPSHQVTQMGQEVILRCVPISNHLYFYWYRQILGQKVEFLVSFYNNEISEKSEIFDDQFSVERPDGSNFTLKIRSTKLEDSAMYFCASSVGLSYEQYFGPGTRLTVT.

The rearrangement uses TRBV23-1 and TRBJ1-1, with a possible D match to TRBD1 (5 bases). TRBV23-1 qualifies as an ORF whose function is uncertain. Trimming cost V 8 bases and J 0 bases, with 13 bases left between them. The CDR3 is 14 amino acids. CDR3 in DNA: TGCGCCAGCCAAGCGGGACCTATGAACACTGAAGCTTTCTTT. This sequence encodes CASQAGPMNTEAFF.

The V call is TRBV28, the J call TRBJ2-7, with 9 positions matching TRBD1. Looked up from germline, CDR1 is MDHEN and CDR2 is SYDVKM. The J segment lost 2 bases and the V segment lost 7 bases, leaving 6 bases of the junction unmatched. The CDR3 loop spans 14 amino acids. CDR3 in DNA: TGTGCCAGCACGACCGGGACAGGGCCCTACGAGCAGTACTTC. Translation gives CASTTGTGPYEQYF.

This chain connects TRBV7-8 to TRBJ1-1; TRBD1 aligns across 7 bases. V dropped 0 bases and J dropped 10; count of bases not matched to a gene: 2. The CDR3 length is 12 residues. From germline, CDR1 is SGHVS and CDR2 FQNEAQ. The CDR3 loop reads CASSLATGRAFF. The CDR3 DNA is TGTGCCAGCAGCTTAGCGACAGGGAGAGCTTTCTTT.

CDR3 nucleotides: TGTGCCAGCAGTTACTCGACGTCAGGTGGTAATTCACCCCTCCACTTT. This gives the protein CASSYSTSGGNSPLHF. The rearrangement joins TRBV6-2 or TRBV6-3 to TRBJ1-6, with D uncertain. The germline V gene has CDR1 MNHEY and CDR2 SVGEGT. The CDR3 extends over 16 amino acids. The V and J ends lost 0 bases and 6 bases respectively, with 12 bases between them.

The chain employs TRBV2 and TRBJ2-1; 7 nucleotides align to TRBD1. Per germline, CDR1 SNHLY and CDR2 FYNNEI. Germline trimming cut 9 bases from V and 15 bases from J; bases unmatched to any gene: 20. The CDR3 consists of 14 residues. CDR3 nucleotides: TGTGCCAGTTGGCCGGTAGAGGGGGCCCCGAAGCCGTTCTTC. Translation gives CASWPVEGAPKPFF.

The gene calls are TRBV28 and TRBJ2-5; weak D call: TRBD1 (6 bases). Looked up from germline, CDR1 is MDHEN and CDR2 is SYDVKM. The CDR3 extends over 16 amino acids. V lost 1 base to trimming and J lost 7 bases, with 19 bases between them. The CDR3 bases are TGTGCCAGCAGTTTATCCCCCGTCAGGGGCCTTGGGACCCAGTACTTC. It specifies CASSLSPVRGLGTQYF.

This rearrangement joins TRBV9 to TRBJ2-3, with 9 bases that match TRBD2. J gave up 3 bases and V 0 bases, and 5 bases lay outside the gene matches. The CDR3 runs 16 residues. CDR1 and CDR2 from the germline V gene are SGDLS and YYNGEE. This CDR3 is CASSVDPSGVTDTQYF. Written as DNA, the CDR3 is TGTGCCAGCAGCGTAGATCCTAGCGGGGTAACAGATACGCAGTATTTT.

The chain employs TRBV11-2 and TRBJ2-7; 7 positions agree with TRBD2. Trimming took 5 bases from V and 7 from J; bases not matched to a gene: 17. Germline loops: CDR1 SGHAT, CDR2 FQNNGV. The CDR3 has 16 amino acids. CDR3 loop: CASSLPTGGGLWEQYF. DNA for the CDR3: TGTGCCAGCAGCCTCCCCACGGGGGGTGGCTTATGGGAGCAGTACTTC.

The chain combines TRBV30 with TRBJ2-2; 10 bases are shared with TRBD1. The CDR3 is 16 residues long. The V gene's germline CDR1 is GTSNPN and CDR2 SVGIG (reference sequence). After removal of 0 bases from V and 4 bases from J, the junction contained 5 bases not matched to a gene. CDR3 nucleotide sequence: TGTGCCTGGAGTGTACTATGGACAGGGGGCACCGGGGAGCTGTTTTTT. This translates into CAWSVLWTGGTGELFF.

The genes are TRBV11-2 and TRBJ2-7; D tentatively fits TRBD1 or TRBD2 (5 bases each). Germline V gives CDR1 SGHAT, CDR2 FQNNGV. Trimming left V 5 bases short and J 3 bases short, with 14 bases between. The length of the CDR3 is 14 residues. For the CDR3, the DNA is TGTGCCAGCAGCCCCCTCGGGGACGGCTACGAGCAGTACTTC. It encodes CASSPLGDGYEQYF.

This clone was counted between two and nine times. The J gene is TRBJ2-1, the V gene TRBV9; D not certain. Trimming pared 4 bases from V and 10 bases from J, leaving 12 bases between. The germline CDR1 and CDR2 sequences are SGDLS and YYNGEE. The CDR3 runs 12 residues. The CDR3 region is CASSPTLGEQFF. CDR3 DNA: TGTGCCAGCAGCCCCACTTTAGGGGAGCAGTTCTTC.

The gene calls are TRBV6-5 and TRBJ2-2; the match to TRBD1 covers 9 bases. The CDR3 has 16 amino acids. Germline values: CDR1 MNHEY, CDR2 SVGAGI. J lost 7 bases, V lost 0 bases, and 6 bases had no gene match. The CDR3 region is CASSYSAGQGIGELFF. The CDR3 bases are TGTGCCAGCAGTTACTCGGCGGGACAGGGAATCGGGGAGCTGTTTTTT.

V is TRBV11-3 and J is TRBJ1-1; D is uncertain. Germline V gene lookup returns CDR1 SGHNT and CDR2 YENEEA. This CDR3 is built from 13 residues. V dropped 5 bases and J dropped 5 bases, with 12 bases sitting between them. CDR3 in amino acids: CASSRSAVTEAFF. Written as DNA, the CDR3 is TGTGCCAGCAGCCGATCGGCCGTAACTGAAGCTTTCTTT.

J is TRBJ2-6 and V is TRBV4-3; a possible D gene is TRBD2 (5 bases). V was pared by 0 bases and J by 1 base, with 13 bases between. The CDR3 runs 18 residues. Germline CDR1 is LGHNA and CDR2 is YSLEER. The CDR3 coding sequence is TGCGCCAGCAGCCAAGACACCCGGAGGCGGTCTGGGGCCAACGTCCTGACTTTC. Translating it yields CASSQDTRRRSGANVLTF.

J is TRBJ1-6 and V is TRBV28; D is perhaps TRBD1 (6 bases). Trimming removed 5 bases at V and 7 bases at J, with 15 bases between. Germline V gene data show CDR1 as MDHEN and CDR2 as SYDVKM. CDR3 size: 15 residues. CDR3 in amino acids: CASSVSKTGNSPLHF. CDR3 nucleotide sequence: TGTGCCAGCAGTGTATCCAAAACAGGGAATTCACCCCTCCACTTT. Full variable domain (missing parts from reference TRBV28 and TRBJ1-6): DVKVTQSSRYLVKRTGEKVFLECVQDMDHENMFWYRQDPGLGLRLIYFSYDVKMKEKGDIPEGYSVSREKKERFSLILESASTNQTSMYLCASSVSKTGNSPLHFGNGTRLTVT.

The chain carries TRBV5-1 and TRBJ2-1; D could derive from TRBD1 or TRBD2 (5 bases each). CDR1 is SGHRS and CDR2 is YFSETQ in the germline V gene. The CDR3 has 15 residues. The V gene lost 4 bases and the J gene lost 5 bases, with 16 bases spanning the gap. CDR3 sequence reads: CASSLSGRDDNEQFF. As DNA, the CDR3 is TGCGCCAGCAGCCTGTCGGGCAGGGACGACAATGAGCAGTTCTTC.

The chain joins TRBV4-2 to TRBJ1-2; the match to TRBD1 covers 7 bases. J gave up 8 bases and V 4 bases, and 13 bases lay outside the gene matches. Germline CDR1 reads LGHNA; CDR2 reads YNFKEQ. This CDR3 is 15 amino acids long. The CDR3: CASSPNEGAGSGYTF. The CDR3 DNA is TGTGCCAGCAGCCCCAATGAGGGGGCAGGTAGCGGCTACACCTTC.

V is TRBV7-8 and J is TRBJ2-3, with TRBD2 matching over 11 bases. This CDR3 has 15 residues. J lost 6 bases, V lost 6 bases, and 8 bases had no gene match. Germline CDR1 SGHVS, CDR2 FQNEAQ. The CDR3 nucleotides are TGTGCCAGCAGTCTAACTAGCGGGGGAGGGGATACGCAGTATTTT. Protein sequence: CASSLTSGGGDTQYF.

The chain joins TRBV9 to TRBJ1-1; a possible D gene is TRBD1 (6 bases). The length of the CDR3 is 17 residues. CDR1 is SGDLS and CDR2 is YYNGEE in the germline V gene. Trimming shortened V by 2 bases and J by 2 bases, and 19 bases separated the two germline ends. CDR3 sequence reads: CASSVNRDTTDNTEAFF. In DNA form, the CDR3 reads TGTGCCAGCAGCGTCAACCGGGACACGACCGACAACACTGAAGCTTTCTTT.

The chain is built from TRBV27 and TRBJ2-1; a weak D match, TRBD2 (5 bases). The CDR3 sequence is 15 residues long. Looked up from germline, CDR1 is MNHEY and CDR2 is SMNVEV (reference sequence). Trimming left V 9 bases short and J 2 bases short, with 17 bases between. CDR3 sequence: CASTQLSGPYNEQFF. In nucleotides, the CDR3 is TGTGCCAGTACGCAACTCAGCGGCCCCTACAATGAGCAGTTCTTC.

The V and J genes are TRBV6-2 or TRBV6-3 and TRBJ2-7, with unresolved D. Germline values: CDR1 MNHEY, CDR2 SVGEGT. V lost 6 bases and J lost 3, with 9 bases in between. The length of the CDR3 is 12 residues. DNA for the CDR3: TGTGCCAGCAGCCTCAACCTCTACGAGCAGTACTTC. Residues: CASSLNLYEQYF.